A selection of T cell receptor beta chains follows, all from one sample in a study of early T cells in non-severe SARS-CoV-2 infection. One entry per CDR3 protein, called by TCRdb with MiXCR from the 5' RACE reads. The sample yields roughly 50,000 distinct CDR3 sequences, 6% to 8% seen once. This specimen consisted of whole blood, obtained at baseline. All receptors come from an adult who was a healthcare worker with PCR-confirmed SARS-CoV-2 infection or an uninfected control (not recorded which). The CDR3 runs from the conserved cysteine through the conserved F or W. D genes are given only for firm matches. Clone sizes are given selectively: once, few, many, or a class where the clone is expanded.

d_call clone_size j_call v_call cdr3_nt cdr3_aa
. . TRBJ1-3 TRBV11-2 TGTGCCAGCAGCTTCTCCCGGAACACCATATATTTT CASSFSRNTIYF
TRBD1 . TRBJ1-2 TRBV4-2 TGTGCCAGCAGCCAAGATCAACAGGGGACTAACTATGGCTACACCTTC CASSQDQQGTNYGYTF
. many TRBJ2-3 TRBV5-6 TGTGCCAGCAGCCCCGTGGGAGATACGCAGTATTTT CASSPVGDTQYF
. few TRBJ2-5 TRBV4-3 TGCGCCAGCAGCCAAGATACCGGCAGGGGTTATGAGACCCAGTACTTC CASSQDTGRGYETQYF
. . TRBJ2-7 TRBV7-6 TGTGCCAGCAGCTTAGACGACAGGCCAAGCTCCTACGAGCAGTACTTC CASSLDDRPSSYEQYF
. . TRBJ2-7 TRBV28 TGTGCCAGCAGTTTGCCCAGGGGAGAGCAGTACTTC CASSLPRGEQYF
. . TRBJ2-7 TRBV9 TGTGCCAGCAGCGTCGGGAACCAATACGAGCAGTACTTC CASSVGNQYEQYF
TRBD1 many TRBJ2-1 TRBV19 TGTGCCAGTAGGGAGAGCGGGACAGGGGTTGGCGATGAGCAGTTCTTC CASRESGTGVGDEQFF
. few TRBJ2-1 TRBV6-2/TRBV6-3 TGTGCCAGCAGGACCGCCCCGGCCAGCTCCTACAATGAGCAGTTCTTC CASRTAPASSYNEQFF
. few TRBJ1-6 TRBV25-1 TGTGCCAGCAGTGAGCCAGGGGCGAGTTCACCCCTCCACTTT CASSEPGASSPLHF
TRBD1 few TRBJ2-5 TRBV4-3 TGCGCCAGCAGCCCCAGGGGGTCCGACGGGACCCAGTACTTC CASSPRGSDGTQYF
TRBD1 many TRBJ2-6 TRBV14 TGTGCCAGCAGCCCCGGGACAGGGTTTGCTGGGGCCAACGTCCTGACTTTC CASSPGTGFAGANVLTF
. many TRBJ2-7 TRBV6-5 TGTGCCAGCAGACGGGGCCCCTTCGAGAAGCAGTACTTC CASRRGPFEKQYF
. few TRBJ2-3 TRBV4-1 TGCGCCAGCAGCCGCGGACCCACAGATACGCAGTATTTT CASSRGPTDTQYF
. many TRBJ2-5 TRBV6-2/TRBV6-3 TGTGCCAGCAGTTACGATTACCAAGAGACCCAGTACTTC CASSYDYQETQYF
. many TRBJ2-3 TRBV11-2 TGTGCCAGCAGCTTCTTCCCTACCGGGACTCTGAGAGATACGCAGTATTTT CASSFFPTGTLRDTQYF
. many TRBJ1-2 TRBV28 TGTGCCAGCAGTTTCCAAGGGTATGGCTACACCTTC CASSFQGYGYTF
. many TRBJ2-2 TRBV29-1 TGCAGCGTTGGAACAGGCGCCGGGGAGCTGTTTTTT CSVGTGAGELFF
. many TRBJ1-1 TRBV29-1 TGCAGCGGGGGGGCCCAGGGAGGGGTCACTGAAGCTTTCTTT CSGGAQGGVTEAFF
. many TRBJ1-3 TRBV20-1 TGCAGTGCTAATTTGGGGGCGGGCACCATATATTTT CSANLGAGTIYF
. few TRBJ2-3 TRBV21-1 TGTGCCAGCAGCAGAGAGAAGCGAGGGAGGACAGATACGCAGTATTTT CASSREKRGRTDTQYF
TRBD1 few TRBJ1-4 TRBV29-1 TGCAGCGTAGGACAGGGAGCGTTCAATGAAAAACTGTTTTTT CSVGQGAFNEKLFF
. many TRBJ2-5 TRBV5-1 TGCGCCAGCGGCGGGGAGACCCAGTACTTC CASGGETQYF
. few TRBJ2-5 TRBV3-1 TGTGCCAGCAGCCAGGCAGGCGCGAAAGAGACCCAGTACTTC CASSQAGAKETQYF
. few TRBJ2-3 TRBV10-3 TGTGCCATCAGTGAGAACAGCGGAGGGGGCGATACGCAGTATTTT CAISENSGGGDTQYF
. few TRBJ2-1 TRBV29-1 TGCAGCGTAGGAATAAATGAGCAGTTCTTC CSVGINEQFF
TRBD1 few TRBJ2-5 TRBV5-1 TGCGCCAGCAGCTTGGGGACAGGCCAAGAGACCCAGTACTTC CASSLGTGQETQYF
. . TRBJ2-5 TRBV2 TGTGCCAGCAGTGAAGCAGGTTTCCAAGAGACCCAGTACTTC CASSEAGFQETQYF
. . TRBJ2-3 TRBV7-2 TGTGCCAGCAGCCCAAGCGGAGGCCTGCTCTATTCCACAGATACGCAGTATTTT CASSPSGGLLYSTDTQYF
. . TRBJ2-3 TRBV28 TGTGCCAGCAGTCCCAAGGGGGAGCCCACAGATACGCAGTATTTT CASSPKGEPTDTQYF
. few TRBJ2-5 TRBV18 TGTGCCAGCTCTAGCGGTATGCAAGAGACCCAGTACTTC CASSSGMQETQYF
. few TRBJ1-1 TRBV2 TGTGCCAGCAGTTTAGGACGTCTGAACACTGAAGCTTTCTTT CASSLGRLNTEAFF
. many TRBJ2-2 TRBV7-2 TGTGCCAGCAGCCGACTCCCGACTAGTAACACCGGGGAGCTGTTTTTT CASSRLPTSNTGELFF
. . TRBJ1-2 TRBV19 TGTGCCAGTAGTCCTCCCCCGGGGAACGCCGGCTACACCTTC CASSPPPGNAGYTF
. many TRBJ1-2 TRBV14 TGTGCCAGCAGCCAAGATAGGCAGGCCGTCTATGGCTACACCTTC CASSQDRQAVYGYTF
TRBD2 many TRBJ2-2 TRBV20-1 TGCAGTGCTAGAGCTAGCGGGAGGGCCCACGGGGAGCTGTTTTTT CSARASGRAHGELFF
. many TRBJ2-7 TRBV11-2 TGTGCCAGCAGCCCACAGACTCTCATGCAGTACTTC CASSPQTLMQYF
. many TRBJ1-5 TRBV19 TGTGCCAGCCTGCAGAGGGGACTCGAAGTCATGGCCCAGCATTTT CASLQRGLEVMAQHF
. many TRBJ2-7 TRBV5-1 TGCGCCAGCAGCTTGGGGCCGCAGGGCCCTACCTCCTACGAGCAGTACTTC CASSLGPQGPTSYEQYF
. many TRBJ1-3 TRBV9 TGTGCCAGCAGCGTAGAGGTCCACTCTGGAAACACCATATATTTT CASSVEVHSGNTIYF
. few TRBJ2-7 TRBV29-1 TGCAGCGCCAGGATCTCCTACGAGCAGTACTTC CSARISYEQYF
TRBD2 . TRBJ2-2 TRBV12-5 TGTGCTAGTGGCACCTACCTAGCGGGAGGGTGGATTGGGGAGCTGTTTTTT CASGTYLAGGWIGELFF
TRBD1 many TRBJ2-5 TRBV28 TGTGCCAGCAGCCACTCTGGAGGACAGGGGAGAGAGACCCAGTACTTC CASSHSGGQGRETQYF
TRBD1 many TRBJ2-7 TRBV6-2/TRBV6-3 TGTGCCAGCAGCCCCCGGACAGGGATCTACTACGAGCAGTACTTC CASSPRTGIYYEQYF
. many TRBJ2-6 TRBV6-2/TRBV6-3 TGTGCCAGCAGTTATGCATTCTCTGGGGCCAACGTCCTGACTTTC CASSYAFSGANVLTF
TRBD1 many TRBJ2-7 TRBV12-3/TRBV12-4 TGTGCCAGCAGGCCCGGGACAGGGGATTACGAGCAGTACTTC CASRPGTGDYEQYF
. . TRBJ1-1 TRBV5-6 TGTGCCAGCAGCTTGGGGGCAGGGAGACCTGAAGCTTTCTTT CASSLGAGRPEAFF
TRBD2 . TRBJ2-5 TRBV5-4 TGTGCCAGCAGCACCAGCGGGAGCCGGGAGACCCAGTACTTC CASSTSGSRETQYF